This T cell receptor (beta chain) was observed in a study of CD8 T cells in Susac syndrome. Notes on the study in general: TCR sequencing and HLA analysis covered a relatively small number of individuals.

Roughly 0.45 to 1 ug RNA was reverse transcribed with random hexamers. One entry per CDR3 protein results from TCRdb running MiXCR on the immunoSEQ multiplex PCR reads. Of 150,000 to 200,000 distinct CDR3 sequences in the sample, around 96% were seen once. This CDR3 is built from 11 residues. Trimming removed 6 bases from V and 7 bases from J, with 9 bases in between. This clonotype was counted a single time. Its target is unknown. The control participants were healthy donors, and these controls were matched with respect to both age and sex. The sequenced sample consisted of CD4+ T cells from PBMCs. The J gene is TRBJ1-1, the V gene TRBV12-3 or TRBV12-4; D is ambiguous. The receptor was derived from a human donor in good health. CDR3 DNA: TGTGCCAGCAGGATATCGGGTGAAGCTTTCTTT. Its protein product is CASRISGEAFF.